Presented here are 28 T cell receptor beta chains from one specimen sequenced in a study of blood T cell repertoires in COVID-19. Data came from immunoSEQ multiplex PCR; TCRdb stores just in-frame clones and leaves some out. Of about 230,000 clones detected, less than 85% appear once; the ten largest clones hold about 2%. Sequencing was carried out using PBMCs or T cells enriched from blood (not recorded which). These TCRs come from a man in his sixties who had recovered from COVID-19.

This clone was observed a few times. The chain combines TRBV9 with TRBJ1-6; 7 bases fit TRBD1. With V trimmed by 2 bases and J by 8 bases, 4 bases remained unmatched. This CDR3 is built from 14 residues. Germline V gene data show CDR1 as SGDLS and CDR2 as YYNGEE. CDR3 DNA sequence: TGTGCCAGCAGCGTCGAACAGGGGTATTCACCCCTCCACTTT. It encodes CASSVEQGYSPLHF.

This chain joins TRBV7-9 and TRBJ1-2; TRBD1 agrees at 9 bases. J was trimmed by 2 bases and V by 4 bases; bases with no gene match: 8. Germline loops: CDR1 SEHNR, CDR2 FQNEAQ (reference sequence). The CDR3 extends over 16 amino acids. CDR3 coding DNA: TGTGCCAGCAGCTGGGGCGGGGACAGGGCGAACTATGGCTACACCTTC. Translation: CASSWGGDRANYGYTF.

The CDR3 DNA reads as TGCAGTGCTAGTAACACAGAAAATCAGCCCCAGCATTTT. Translation: CSASNTENQPQHF. V usage is TRBV20-1 and J usage is TRBJ1-5; D remains ambiguous. The CDR3 covers 13 residues. Trimming pared 3 bases from V and 4 bases from J, leaving 10 bases between. Germline lookup yields CDR1 DFQATT and CDR2 SNEGSKA (reference sequence).

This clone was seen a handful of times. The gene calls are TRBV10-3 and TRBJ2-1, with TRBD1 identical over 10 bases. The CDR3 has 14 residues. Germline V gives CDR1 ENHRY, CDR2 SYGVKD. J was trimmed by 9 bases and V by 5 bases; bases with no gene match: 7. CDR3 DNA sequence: TGTGCCATCAGTACCGGGACAGGGGTGATTGAGCAGTTCTTC. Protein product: CAISTGTGVIEQFF.

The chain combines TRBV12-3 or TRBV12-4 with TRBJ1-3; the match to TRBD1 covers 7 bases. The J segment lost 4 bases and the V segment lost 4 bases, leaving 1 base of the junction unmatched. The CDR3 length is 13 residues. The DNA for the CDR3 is TGTGCCAGCAGTTGGGACAGCGGAAACACCATATATTTT. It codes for CASSWDSGNTIYF.

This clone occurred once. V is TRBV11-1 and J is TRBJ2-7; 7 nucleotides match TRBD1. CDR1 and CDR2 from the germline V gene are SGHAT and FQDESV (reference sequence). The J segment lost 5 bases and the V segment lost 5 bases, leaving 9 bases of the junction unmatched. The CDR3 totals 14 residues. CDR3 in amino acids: CASSPDRVINEQYF. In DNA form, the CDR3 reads TGTGCCAGCAGCCCAGACAGGGTGATAAACGAGCAGTACTTC.

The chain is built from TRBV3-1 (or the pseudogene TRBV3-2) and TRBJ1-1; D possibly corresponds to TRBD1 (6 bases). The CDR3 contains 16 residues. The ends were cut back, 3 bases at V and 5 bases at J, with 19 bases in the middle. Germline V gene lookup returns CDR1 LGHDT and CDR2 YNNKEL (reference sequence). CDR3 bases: TGTGCCAGCAGCCAGGATCACAGGGCCCGAGCGACTGAAGCTTTCTTT. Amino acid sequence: CASSQDHRARATEAFF.

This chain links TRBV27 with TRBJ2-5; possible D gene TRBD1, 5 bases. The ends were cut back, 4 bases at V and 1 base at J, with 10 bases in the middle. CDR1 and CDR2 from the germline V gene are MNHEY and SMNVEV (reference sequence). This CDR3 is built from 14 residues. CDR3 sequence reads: CASSSQGVQETQYF. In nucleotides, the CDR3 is TGTGCCAGCAGTTCCCAGGGCGTCCAAGAGACCCAGTACTTC.

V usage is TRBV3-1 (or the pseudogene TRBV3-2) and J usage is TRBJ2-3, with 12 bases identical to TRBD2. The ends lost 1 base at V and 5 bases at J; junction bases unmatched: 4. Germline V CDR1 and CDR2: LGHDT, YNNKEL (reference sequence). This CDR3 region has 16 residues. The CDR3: CASSQVSLAGGDTQYF. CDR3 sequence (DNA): TGTGCCAGCAGCCAAGTCTCACTAGCGGGGGGAGATACGCAGTATTTT.

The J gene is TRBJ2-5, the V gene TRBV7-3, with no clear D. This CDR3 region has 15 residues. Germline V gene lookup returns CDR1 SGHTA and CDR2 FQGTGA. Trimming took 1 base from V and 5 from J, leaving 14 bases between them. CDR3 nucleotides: TGTGCCAGCAGCTTAAGATACGGTAGATGGGAGACCCAGTACTTC. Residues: CASSLRYGRWETQYF.

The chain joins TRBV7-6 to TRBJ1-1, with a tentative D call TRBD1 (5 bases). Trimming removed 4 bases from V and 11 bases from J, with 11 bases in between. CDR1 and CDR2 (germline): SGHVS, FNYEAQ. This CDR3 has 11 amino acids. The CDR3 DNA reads TGTGCCAGCAGCTCTGGACATTTGGCTTTCTTT. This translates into CASSSGHLAFF.

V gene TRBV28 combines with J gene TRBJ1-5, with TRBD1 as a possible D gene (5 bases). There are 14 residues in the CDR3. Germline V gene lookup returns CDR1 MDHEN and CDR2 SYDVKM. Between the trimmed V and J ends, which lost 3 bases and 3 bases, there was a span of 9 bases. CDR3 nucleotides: TGTGCCAGCAGTTTCGGCAGGGCCAATCAGCCCCAGCATTTT. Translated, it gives CASSFGRANQPQHF.

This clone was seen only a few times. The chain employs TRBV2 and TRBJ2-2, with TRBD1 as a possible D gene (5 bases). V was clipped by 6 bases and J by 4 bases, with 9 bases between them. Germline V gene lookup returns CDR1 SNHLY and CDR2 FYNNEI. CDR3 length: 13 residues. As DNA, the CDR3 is TGTGCCAGCAGACAGGAATTCACCGGGGAGCTGTTTTTT. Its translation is CASRQEFTGELFF.

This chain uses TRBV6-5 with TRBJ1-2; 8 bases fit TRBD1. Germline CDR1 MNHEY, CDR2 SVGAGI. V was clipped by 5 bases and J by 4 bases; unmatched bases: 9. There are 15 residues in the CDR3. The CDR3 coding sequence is TGTGCCAGCAGTCGACAGGGGACCTTAGGCTATGGCTACACCTTC. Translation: CASSRQGTLGYGYTF.

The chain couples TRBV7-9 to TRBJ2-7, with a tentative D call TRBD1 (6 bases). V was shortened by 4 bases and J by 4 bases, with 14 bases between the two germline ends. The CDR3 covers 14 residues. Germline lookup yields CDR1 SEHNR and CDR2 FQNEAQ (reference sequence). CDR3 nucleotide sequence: TGTGCCAGCAGCTCAGCCGGGACATGGTACGAGCAGTACTTC. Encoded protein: CASSSAGTWYEQYF.

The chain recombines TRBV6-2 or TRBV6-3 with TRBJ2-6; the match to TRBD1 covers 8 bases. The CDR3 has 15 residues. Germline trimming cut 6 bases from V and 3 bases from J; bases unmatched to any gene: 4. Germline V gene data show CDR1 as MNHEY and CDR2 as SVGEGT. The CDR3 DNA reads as TGTGCCAGCAGCAAGACAGGGGATGGGGCCAACGTCCTGACTTTC. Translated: CASSKTGDGANVLTF.

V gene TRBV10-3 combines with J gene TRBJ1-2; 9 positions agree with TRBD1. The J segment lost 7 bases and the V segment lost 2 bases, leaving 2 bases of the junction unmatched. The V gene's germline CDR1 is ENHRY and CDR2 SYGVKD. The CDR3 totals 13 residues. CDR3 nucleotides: TGTGCCATCAGTGAGCCGACAGGGGGTGGCTACACCTTC. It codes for CAISEPTGGGYTF.

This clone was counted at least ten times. The CDR3 region is CASSDLADRANGYTF. As DNA, the CDR3 is TGTGCCAGCAGTGATCTGGCTGACAGGGCGAACGGCTACACCTTC. The V call is TRBV28, the J call TRBJ1-2; 7 positions agree with TRBD1. Germline CDR1 is MDHEN and CDR2 is SYDVKM. CDR3 size: 15 residues. V lost 5 bases, J lost 8 bases, and 14 bases stayed unmatched.

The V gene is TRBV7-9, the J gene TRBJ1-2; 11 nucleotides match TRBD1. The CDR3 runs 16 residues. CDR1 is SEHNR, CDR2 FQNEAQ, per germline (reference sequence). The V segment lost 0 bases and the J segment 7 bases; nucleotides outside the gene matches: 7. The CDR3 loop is CASSLAGGQGEAGYTF. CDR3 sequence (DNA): TGTGCCAGCAGCTTAGCCGGGGGACAGGGGGAAGCTGGCTACACCTTC.

CDR3 amino acids: CASSLDRGTEAFF. The CDR3 bases are TGTGCCAGCAGCCTGGACAGGGGAACTGAAGCTTTCTTT. This rearrangement joins TRBV3-1 (or the pseudogene TRBV3-2) to TRBJ1-1, with 9 bases fitting TRBD1. J was trimmed by 5 bases and V by 4 bases; bases with no gene match: 2. This CDR3 comprises 13 residues. Germline loops: CDR1 LGHDT, CDR2 YNNKEL (reference sequence).

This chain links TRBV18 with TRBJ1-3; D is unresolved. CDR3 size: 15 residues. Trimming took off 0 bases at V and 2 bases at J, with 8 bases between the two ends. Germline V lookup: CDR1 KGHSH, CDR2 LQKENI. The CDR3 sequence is CASSPPLGAGNTIYF. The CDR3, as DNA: TGTGCCAGCTCACCACCGCTAGGTGCTGGAAACACCATATATTTT.

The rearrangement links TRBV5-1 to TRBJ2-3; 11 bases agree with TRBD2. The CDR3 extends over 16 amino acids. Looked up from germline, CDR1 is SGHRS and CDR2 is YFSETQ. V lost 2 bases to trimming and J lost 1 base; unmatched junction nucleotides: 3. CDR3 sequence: CASSFKLAGGTDTQYF. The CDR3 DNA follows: TGCGCCAGCAGCTTTAAACTAGCGGGGGGCACAGATACGCAGTATTTT.

In DNA, the CDR3 is TGCGCCAGCAGCACCCAGACAGGTCATAATGAAAAACTGTTTTTT. It translates to CASSTQTGHNEKLFF. The chain couples TRBV4-1 to TRBJ1-4, with D possibly being TRBD1 (6 bases). The V gene's germline CDR1 is MGHRA and CDR2 YSYEKL. The V gene lost 5 bases and the J gene lost 4 bases, with 14 bases spanning the gap. The CDR3 has 15 residues.

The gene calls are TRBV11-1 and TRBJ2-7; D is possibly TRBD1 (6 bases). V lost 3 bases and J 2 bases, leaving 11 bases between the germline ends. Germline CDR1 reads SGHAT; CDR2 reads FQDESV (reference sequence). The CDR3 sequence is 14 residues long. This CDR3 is CASSLGALPYEQYF. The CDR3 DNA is TGTGCCAGCAGCTTGGGGGCACTTCCCTACGAGCAGTACTTC.

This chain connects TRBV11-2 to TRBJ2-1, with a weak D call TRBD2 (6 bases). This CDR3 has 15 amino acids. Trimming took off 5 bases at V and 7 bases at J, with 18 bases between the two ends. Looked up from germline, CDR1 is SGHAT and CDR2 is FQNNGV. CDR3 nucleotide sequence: TGTGCCAGCAGCCTCATGACTAGTCCCGAAAATGAGCAGTTCTTC. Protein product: CASSLMTSPENEQFF.

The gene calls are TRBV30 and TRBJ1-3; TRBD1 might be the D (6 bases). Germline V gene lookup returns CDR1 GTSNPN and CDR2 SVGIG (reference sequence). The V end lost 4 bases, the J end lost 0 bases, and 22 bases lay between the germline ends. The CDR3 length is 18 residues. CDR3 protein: CAWTRDNLFPLSGNTIYF. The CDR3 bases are TGTGCCTGGACACGGGACAACTTATTTCCCCTCTCTGGAAACACCATATATTTT.

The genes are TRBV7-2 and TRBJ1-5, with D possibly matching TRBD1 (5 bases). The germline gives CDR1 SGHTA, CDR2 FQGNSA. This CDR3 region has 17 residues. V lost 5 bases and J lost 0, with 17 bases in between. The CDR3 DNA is TGTGCCAGCAGCGGAGCCGCGGGGGTGTATAGCAATCAGCCCCAGCATTTT. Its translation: CASSGAAGVYSNQPQHF.

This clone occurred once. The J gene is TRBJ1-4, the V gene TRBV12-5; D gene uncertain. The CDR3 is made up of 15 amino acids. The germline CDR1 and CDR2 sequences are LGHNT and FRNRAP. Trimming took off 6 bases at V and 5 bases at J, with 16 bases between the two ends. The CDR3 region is CASGDGSGSNEKLFF. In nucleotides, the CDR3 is TGTGCTAGTGGGGACGGGTCGGGGTCGAATGAAAAACTGTTTTTT.